The 11 T cell receptor beta chains presented below share a single source sample, sequenced in a study of CD8+ T cells in alopecia areata. Extraction and reverse transcription of RNA yielded cDNA as the sequencing template. This table comes from immunoSEQ multiplex PCR, and its TCRdb copy is limited to in-frame clones, with some not included. The sample has about 200,000 clones, 56% seen once. Material: CD8+ T cells sorted from blood. The receptors originated from a human donor in good health.

The rearrangement uses TRBV9 and TRBJ2-7; D remains ambiguous. The CDR3 length is 14 residues. Per the germline V gene, CDR1 is SGDLS and CDR2 is YYNGEE. V was shortened by 4 bases and J by 7 bases, with 18 bases between the two germline ends. The CDR3 protein is CASSPGASFGEQYF. In DNA form, the CDR3 reads TGTGCCAGCAGCCCAGGTGCCAGTTTTGGGGAGCAGTACTTC.

This clone turned up a few times. The chain uses TRBV27 and TRBJ2-7; TRBD2 matches at 12 bases. The CDR3 is 16 amino acids. After removal of 4 bases from V and 2 bases from J, the junction contained 6 bases not matched to a gene. From germline, CDR1 is MNHEY and CDR2 SMNVEV (reference sequence). The CDR3 loop reads CASSSITSGGTYEQYF. The CDR3 DNA reads TGTGCCAGCAGTTCAATCACTAGCGGGGGGACCTACGAGCAGTACTTC.

The chain recombines TRBV29-1 with TRBJ1-1; D uncertain. This CDR3 is 12 amino acids long. Trimming pared 3 bases from V and 3 bases from J, leaving 8 bases between. Germline V CDR1 and CDR2: SQVTM, ANQGSEA. This CDR3 reads CSVEGFDTEAFF. The DNA for the CDR3 is TGCAGCGTTGAGGGATTTGACACTGAAGCTTTCTTT. The full variable domain, with the rest looked up from reference TRBV29-1 and TRBJ1-1, is SAVISQKPSRDICQRGTSLTIQCQVDSQVTMMFWYRQQPGQSLTLIATANQGSEATYESGFVIDKFPISRPNLTFSTLTVSNMSPEDSSIYLCSVEGFDTEAFFGQGTRLTVV.

The chain carries TRBV4-2 and TRBJ1-1; D not resolved. Trimming left V 2 bases short and J 0 bases short, with 7 bases between. CDR1 LGHNA and CDR2 YNFKEQ come from the germline V gene. The CDR3 runs to 14 residues. CDR3 in DNA: TGTGCCAGCAGCCAAAGAGACCTGAACACTGAAGCTTTCTTT. It codes for CASSQRDLNTEAFF.

This clone turned up a few times. The chain combines TRBV6-5 with TRBJ1-2; 7 bases fit TRBD1. The CDR3 totals 15 residues. Germline CDR1 reads MNHEY; CDR2 reads SVGAGI. Trimming took 7 bases from V and 3 from J; bases not matched to a gene: 11. The CDR3 DNA follows: TGTGCCAGCAAAACTGACGACAGGGATGACTATGGCTACACCTTC. It encodes CASKTDDRDDYGYTF.

V is TRBV5-4 and J is TRBJ2-2, with D perhaps TRBD1 (5 bases). V lost 0 bases, J lost 6 bases, and 12 bases lay in between. Germline V CDR1 and CDR2: SGHNT, YYREEE (reference sequence). CDR3 length: 15 residues. CDR3 sequence: CASSLGEGEAGELFF. As DNA, the CDR3 is TGTGCCAGCAGCTTGGGGGAAGGGGAAGCCGGGGAGCTGTTTTTT.

This clone was counted only a few times. This sequence joins TRBV27 and TRBJ1-5; unclear D gene. Trimming pared 3 bases from V and 9 bases from J, leaving 18 bases between. The V gene's germline CDR1 is MNHEY and CDR2 SMNVEV (reference sequence). The CDR3 covers 15 residues. The CDR3 DNA reads as TGTGCCAGCAGTTTGGGCCGGGGTTACCGACTGCCCCAGCATTTT. The encoded protein is CASSLGRGYRLPQHF.

The gene calls are TRBV13 and TRBJ2-1, with D perhaps given as TRBD1 or TRBD2 (6 bases each). Germline CDR1 and CDR2: PRHDT and FYEKMQ (reference sequence). There are 15 residues in the CDR3. V was pared by 3 bases and J by 1 base, with 10 bases between. The chain's CDR3 is CASSLKGGSYNEQFF. For the CDR3, the DNA is TGTGCCAGCAGCTTGAAAGGGGGGTCCTACAATGAGCAGTTCTTC.

The J gene is TRBJ2-3, the V gene TRBV7-9; 7 bases are shared with TRBD1. The CDR3 is 14 residues long. The germline V gene has CDR1 SEHNR and CDR2 FQNEAQ (reference sequence). Trimming took 7 bases from V and 0 from J; bases not matched to a gene: 4. The CDR3 here is CASIPGGSTDTQYF. The CDR3 DNA follows: TGTGCCAGCATCCCAGGGGGTAGCACAGATACGCAGTATTTT.

The chain has TRBV4-2 and TRBJ1-5; 11 bases are a match to TRBD1. The CDR3 contains 16 residues. J was trimmed by 4 bases and V by 3 bases; bases with no gene match: 5. From germline, CDR1 is LGHNA and CDR2 YNFKEQ. The CDR3 sequence: CASSHVGTGGNQPQHF. CDR3 nucleotide sequence: TGTGCCAGCAGCCATGTTGGGACAGGGGGGAATCAGCCCCAGCATTTT.

The chain joins TRBV6-5 to TRBJ2-2; unclear D gene. Germline values: CDR1 MNHEY, CDR2 SVGAGI. Trimming pared 0 bases from V and 5 bases from J, leaving 7 bases between. This CDR3 is 14 amino acids long. CDR3 coding DNA: TGTGCCAGCAGTTACTCGGGTGGAACCGGGGAGCTGTTTTTT. This encodes CASSYSGGTGELFF.